These 18 T cell receptor beta chains share one sample of origin, sequenced in a study of memory CD4+ T cells and cytomegalovirus serostatus. Single viable CD3+CD4+CD8-CD45RO+ cells were sorted as the memory CD4+ T cells. Profiled with immunoSEQ multiplex PCR; TCRdb holds only in-frame clones, not every one. The sample lists under 100,000 clones, approximately 80% occurring once. Sequences were obtained from memory CD4+ T cells from blood. Receptors originate from an adult in good health and CMV-seronegative.

The chain carries TRBV19 and TRBJ1-1, with D possibly TRBD1 on 5 matching bases. Germline V gene data show CDR1 as LNHDA and CDR2 as SQIVND (reference sequence). V was shortened by 0 bases and J by 0 bases, with 8 bases between the two germline ends. This CDR3 contains 15 residues. CDR3 sequence: CASSIEGVMNTEAFF. CDR3 sequence (DNA): TGTGCCAGTAGTATAGAAGGGGTCATGAACACTGAAGCTTTCTTT.

The sample holds a few counts of this clone. The chain has TRBV11-2 and TRBJ1-5, with TRBD1 matching 9 bases. The CDR3 contains 15 residues. The germline V gene encodes CDR1 SGHAT and CDR2 FQNNGV. V was clipped by 5 bases and J by 2 bases; unmatched bases: 4. CDR3 coding DNA: TGTGCCAGCAGCCGGTGGACAGGGGGCAATCAGCCCCAGCATTTT. It yields the protein CASSRWTGGNQPQHF.

The chain joins TRBV19 to TRBJ1-1; the D gene is possibly TRBD1 (5 bases). The V end lost 7 bases, the J end lost 2 bases, and 14 bases lay between the germline ends. CDR1 LNHDA and CDR2 SQIVND come from the germline V gene (reference sequence). This CDR3 spans 14 amino acids. CDR3 coding DNA: TGTGCCAGTAATATGGGACGGTCAAACACTGAAGCTTTCTTT. The encoded protein is CASNMGRSNTEAFF. Using reference TRBV19 and TRBJ1-1 for the parts outside the CDR3, the full variable domain is DGGITQSPKYLFRKEGQNVTLSCEQNLNHDAMYWYRQDPGQGLRLIYYSQIVNDFQKGDIAEGYSVSREKKESFPLTVTSAQKNPTAFYLCASNMGRSNTEAFFGQGTRLTVV.

The chain joins TRBV6-1 to TRBJ1-4; tentatively, D is TRBD1 (6 bases). Trimming pared 2 bases from V and 4 bases from J, leaving 14 bases between. Germline CDR1 MNHNS, CDR2 SASEGT. The CDR3 contains 16 residues. The CDR3 sequence is CASSEILGGGNEKLFF. The CDR3 DNA reads as TGTGCCAGCAGTGAAATTTTAGGGGGTGGTAATGAAAAACTGTTTTTT.

This chain uses TRBV27 with TRBJ1-3; D might be TRBD1 (6 bases). Germline V gene sequence: CDR1 MNHEY, CDR2 SMNVEV (reference sequence). This CDR3 has 14 residues. Trimming removed 4 bases at V and 4 bases at J, with 11 bases between. The CDR3 here is CASSWGGAGNTIYF. CDR3 coding DNA: TGTGCCAGCAGTTGGGGGGGCGCGGGAAACACCATATATTTT.

CDR3 residues: CASSQQQGYEQYF. CDR3 coding DNA: TGCGCCAGCAGCCAACAACAGGGGTACGAGCAGTACTTC. V and J are TRBV4-1 and TRBJ2-7; TRBD1 matches 7 bases. The CDR3 has 13 amino acids. The J segment lost 4 bases and the V segment lost 2 bases, leaving 2 bases of the junction unmatched. Per germline, CDR1 MGHRA and CDR2 YSYEKL.

CDR3 sequence reads: CASSIASGAYNEQFF. In DNA form, the CDR3 reads TGTGCCAGTAGTATCGCTAGCGGGGCATACAATGAGCAGTTCTTC. V usage is TRBV19 and J usage is TRBJ2-1; 9 bases align to TRBD2. The CDR3 spans 15 residues. Trimming cost V 3 bases and J 4 bases; bases outside gene matches: 4. Germline loops: CDR1 LNHDA, CDR2 SQIVND (reference sequence).

J is TRBJ1-5 and V is TRBV10-2; 7 positions agree with TRBD1. The germline gives CDR1 WSHSY, CDR2 SAAADI. The V segment lost 6 bases and the J segment 4 bases; nucleotides outside the gene matches: 9. CDR3 length: 15 amino acids. CDR3 bases: TGCGCCAGCAGCTTGGGACAGCCTGGGAATCAGCCCCAGCATTTT. This translates into CASSLGQPGNQPQHF.

This chain connects TRBV7-8 to TRBJ2-7, with TRBD1 identical over 7 bases. Germline V gene data show CDR1 as SGHVS and CDR2 as FQNEAQ. Trimming at V came to 6 bases and at J to 0 bases, leaving 5 bases not matched to a gene. The CDR3 is 14 residues long. The CDR3 DNA follows: TGTGCCAGCAGAACCGGGACAGTCTCCTACGAGCAGTACTTC. It yields the protein CASRTGTVSYEQYF.

The gene calls are TRBV11-2 and TRBJ2-5; D remains ambiguous. This CDR3 region has 14 residues. In germline, CDR1 is SGHAT, CDR2 FQNNGV. The germline V and J ends were trimmed by 1 base and 4 bases, with 10 bases remaining between them. The CDR3 here is CASSLGVSRETQYF. DNA of the CDR3: TGTGCCAGCAGCTTAGGCGTCTCCCGAGAGACCCAGTACTTC. Drawing the rest from reference TRBV11-2 and TRBJ2-5, the complete variable domain is EAGVAQSPRYKIIEKRQSVAFWCNPISGHATLYWYQQILGQGPKLLIQFQNNGVVDDSQLPKDRFSAERLKGVDSTLKIQPAKLEDSAVYLCASSLGVSRETQYFGPGTRLLVL.

CDR3 DNA sequence: TGTGCCAGCAACCGAGGGGCTAGAAAGAACCAAGAGACCCAGTACTTC. It encodes CASNRGARKNQETQYF. The J gene is TRBJ2-5, the V gene TRBV5-4; tentatively, D is TRBD1 or TRBD2 (5 bases each). This CDR3 is built from 16 residues. CDR1 is SGHNT, CDR2 YYREEE, per germline (reference sequence). With 6 bases removed from V and 0 bases from J, the gap between germline ends came to 18 bases.

The J gene is TRBJ1-5, the V gene TRBV5-1; D is possibly TRBD1 (5 bases). Germline CDR1 reads SGHRS; CDR2 reads YFSETQ. V lost 4 bases to trimming and J lost 4 bases, with 18 bases between them. The CDR3 is made up of 16 amino acids. The CDR3 reads CASSPGDPRKNQPQHF. In nucleotides, the CDR3 is TGCGCCAGCAGCCCGGGGGACCCACGGAAAAATCAGCCCCAGCATTTT. Variable domain in full (rest from reference TRBV5-1 and TRBJ1-5): KAGVTQTPRYLIKTRGQQVTLSCSPISGHRSVSWYQQTPGQGLQFLFEYFSETQRNKGNFPGRFSGRQFSNSRSEMNVSTLELGDSALYLCASSPGDPRKNQPQHFGDGTRLSIL.

The chain couples TRBV27 to TRBJ1-3, with D unresolved. CDR3 size: 15 residues. The V gene's germline CDR1 is MNHEY and CDR2 SMNVEV (reference sequence). V was cut by 4 bases and J by 0 bases, with 10 bases left in between. The CDR3 sequence: CASSSATSSGNTIYF. CDR3 nucleotides: TGTGCCAGCAGTTCCGCGACTAGCTCTGGAAACACCATATATTTT.

This clone was observed once. V usage is TRBV4-2 and J usage is TRBJ1-3, with 12 bases lining up with TRBD1. With 0 bases clipped from V and 6 bases from J, the junction kept 3 bases outside the gene matches. Germline CDR1 and CDR2: LGHNA and YNFKEQ. There are 16 residues in the CDR3. DNA of the CDR3: TGTGCCAGCAGCCAAGATTGGGACAGGGGGCCAAACACCATATATTTT. Protein: CASSQDWDRGPNTIYF.

V and J are TRBV7-9 and TRBJ1-2; D unresolved. Trimming stripped 1 base from V and 4 bases from J, with 13 bases between. From germline, CDR1 is SEHNR and CDR2 FQNEAQ (reference sequence). The CDR3 contains 15 residues. The CDR3, as DNA: TGTGCCAGCAGCTTAGGATTGAGTAGAGTCTATGGCTACACCTTC. It codes for CASSLGLSRVYGYTF.

This sequence joins TRBV4-2 and TRBJ1-2; D is uncertain. CDR1 LGHNA and CDR2 YNFKEQ come from the germline V gene. The CDR3 runs 12 residues. The germline V and J ends were trimmed by 5 bases and 6 bases, with 10 bases remaining between them. The CDR3 DNA follows: TGTGCCAGCAGCTTGGATTGGAATGGCTACACCTTC. The encoded protein is CASSLDWNGYTF.

This chain links TRBV11-3 with TRBJ1-5; the match to TRBD1 covers 8 bases. Germline values: CDR1 SGHNT, CDR2 YENEEA. This CDR3 is 18 amino acids long. V shed 3 bases and J 0 bases; nucleotides not matched to a gene: 10. CDR3 bases: TGTGCCAGCAGCTTTAGACTGACAGGGGTCCTTAGCAATCAGCCCCAGCATTTT. Translated, it gives CASSFRLTGVLSNQPQHF.

The chain couples TRBV7-9 to TRBJ1-6, with D maybe TRBD1 (5 bases). V was shortened by 0 bases and J by 8 bases, with 17 bases between the two germline ends. This CDR3 comprises 17 residues. CDR1 and CDR2 from the germline V gene are SEHNR and FQNEAQ (reference sequence). Written as DNA, the CDR3 is TGTGCCAGCAGCTTAGCGGCAGGGATAGTAGGGGATTCACCCCTCCACTTT. Translated: CASSLAAGIVGDSPLHF.